Presented here are 21 T cell receptor beta chains from one specimen sequenced in a study of T-cell reconstitution after alpha-beta-depleted transplantation in children. Unique molecular identifiers were incorporated into the prepared TCRbeta library. TCRdb recomputed calls from the PCR reads with MiXCR, one row per CDR3 protein. This sample has about 980,000 distinct CDR3 sequences; roughly 29% occur once, and the top ten carry approximately 30%. The sample consisted of PBMCs, mostly from graft donor cells, taken 360 days after TCRalphabeta/CD19-depleted stem cell transplant. The receptors here all came from a boy under two years old who had a stem cell transplant for SCID, so the T cells may come from the graft donor.

V usage is TRBV28 and J usage is TRBJ2-5; possible D gene TRBD2, 6 bases. Germline V lookup: CDR1 MDHEN, CDR2 SYDVKM. The V gene lost 2 bases and the J gene lost 5 bases, with 18 bases spanning the gap. The CDR3 has 16 amino acids. CDR3 sequence: CASSLDRRAAGETQYF. The DNA of the CDR3 is TGTGCCAGCAGTTTAGATCGCAGGGCGGCGGGGGAGACCCAGTACTTC.

The rearrangement links TRBV7-2 to TRBJ1-2, with 10 bases lining up with TRBD1. The J segment lost 6 bases and the V segment lost 3 bases, leaving 4 bases of the junction unmatched. Looked up from germline, CDR1 is SGHTA and CDR2 is FQGNSA. This CDR3 comprises 14 residues. In nucleotides, the CDR3 is TGTGCCAGCAGCTTCGGACAGGGGGAGAATGGCTACACCTTC. Translation gives CASSFGQGENGYTF. Using reference TRBV7-2 and TRBJ1-2 for the parts outside the CDR3, the full variable domain is GAGVSQSPSNKVTEKGKDVELRCDPISGHTALYWYRQSLGQGLEFLIYFQGNSAPDKSGLPSDRFSAERTGGSVSTLTIQRTQQEDSAVYLCASSFGQGENGYTFGSGTRLTVV.

The gene calls are TRBV7-9 and TRBJ2-3, with D maybe TRBD2 (7 bases). Trimming stripped 4 bases from V and 3 bases from J, with 20 bases between. The CDR3 has 17 residues. Germline V gene sequence: CDR1 SEHNR, CDR2 FQNEAQ (reference sequence). CDR3 coding DNA: TGTGCCAGCAGCTACCCGGTGGGGGGGCGAAGGACAGATACGCAGTATTTT. It specifies CASSYPVGGRRTDTQYF. The full variable domain, with the rest looked up from reference TRBV7-9 and TRBJ2-3, is DTGVSQNPRHKITKRGQNVTFRCDPISEHNRLYWYRQTLGQGPEFLTYFQNEAQLEKSRLLSDRFSAERPKGSFSTLEIQRTEQGDSAMYLCASSYPVGGRRTDTQYFGPGTRLTVL.

This chain links TRBV6-5 with TRBJ1-1; no definite D call. Trimming pared 2 bases from V and 13 bases from J, leaving 20 bases between. The CDR3 runs to 14 residues. Germline values: CDR1 MNHEY, CDR2 SVGAGI. The CDR3 protein is CASSYGQDPKLGFF. The DNA for the CDR3 is TGTGCCAGCAGTTACGGTCAGGACCCCAAGTTGGGTTTCTTT.

The chain has TRBV7-3 and TRBJ2-7; D remains unclear. Germline CDR1 and CDR2: SGHTA and FQGTGA. V was pared by 3 bases and J by 3 bases, with 15 bases between. The CDR3 is made up of 15 amino acids. This CDR3 is CASSFAGPRGYEQYF. The CDR3 DNA is TGTGCCAGCAGCTTTGCAGGCCCTCGTGGCTACGAGCAGTACTTC.

The rearrangement links TRBV5-1 to TRBJ2-5, with D tentatively TRBD1 (6 bases). Germline V gives CDR1 SGHRS, CDR2 YFSETQ. V dropped 1 base and J dropped 0 bases, with 13 bases sitting between them. The CDR3 is made up of 16 amino acids. The CDR3 sequence is CASSLRGNPYQETQYF. DNA of the CDR3: TGCGCCAGCAGCTTGAGGGGGAACCCGTACCAAGAGACCCAGTACTTC. Looking up the rest from reference TRBV5-1 and TRBJ2-5 gives the full variable domain: KAGVTQTPRYLIKTRGQQVTLSCSPISGHRSVSWYQQTPGQGLQFLFEYFSETQRNKGNFPGRFSGRQFSNSRSEMNVSTLELGDSALYLCASSLRGNPYQETQYFGPGTRLLVL.

This chain joins TRBV6-1 and TRBJ1-2; 9 bases align to TRBD1. The V gene's germline CDR1 is MNHNS and CDR2 SASEGT. The CDR3 has 14 residues. V lost 6 bases to trimming and J lost 4 bases; unmatched junction nucleotides: 6. The CDR3 nucleotides are TGTGCCAGCAGCATACAGGGGGCCAGCTATGGCTACACCTTC. It yields the protein CASSIQGASYGYTF.

The chain joins TRBV20-1 to TRBJ2-3; 9 bases agree with TRBD2. CDR3 size: 19 residues. From germline, CDR1 is DFQATT and CDR2 SNEGSKA (reference sequence). V gave up 0 bases and J gave up 0 bases; unmatched junction bases: 13. CDR3 protein: CSARDEGRLADSSTDTQYF. The DNA of the CDR3 is TGCAGTGCTAGAGATGAAGGGAGACTAGCGGATTCTAGCACAGATACGCAGTATTTT.

This clonotype was recorded a few times. V usage is TRBV4-1 and J usage is TRBJ2-1, with 7 nucleotides matching TRBD1. The CDR3 has 15 residues. The germline V gene has CDR1 MGHRA and CDR2 YSYEKL. The J segment lost 10 bases and the V segment lost 4 bases, leaving 13 bases of the junction unmatched. The CDR3 region has the DNA TGCGCCAGCAGCCCTTCGACAGGGTACGGTAAGGAGCAGTTCTTC. Its protein product is CASSPSTGYGKEQFF.

The chain combines TRBV20-1 with TRBJ2-5, with TRBD1 as a possible D gene (6 bases). The germline V and J ends were trimmed by 6 bases and 6 bases, with 14 bases remaining between them. The germline CDR1 and CDR2 sequences are DFQATT and SNEGSKA (reference sequence). The CDR3 is 12 amino acids. CDR3 DNA sequence: TGCAGTGCACTACGACAGGCGAAGACCCAGTACTTC. It yields the protein CSALRQAKTQYF.

This clonotype has ten or more counts. V usage is TRBV12-3 or TRBV12-4 and J usage is TRBJ2-7; 10 nucleotides line up with TRBD2. The V segment lost 5 bases and the J segment 7 bases; nucleotides outside the gene matches: 8. There are 14 residues in the CDR3. The CDR3 sequence: CASSPLVAGGEQYF. The CDR3 nucleotides are TGTGCCAGCAGTCCCCTGGTAGCGGGGGGTGAGCAGTACTTC.

The chain is built from TRBV6-2 or TRBV6-3 and TRBJ1-1; no firm D call. The germline V gene has CDR1 MNHEY and CDR2 SVGEGT. V was trimmed by 2 bases and J by 4 bases, leaving 8 bases between them. This CDR3 has 13 residues. The CDR3 protein is CASSYGRATEAFF. CDR3 nucleotide sequence: TGTGCCAGCAGTTACGGGAGGGCCACTGAAGCTTTCTTT.

This chain links TRBV4-2 with TRBJ2-1; 7 nucleotides match TRBD2. J was trimmed by 7 bases and V by 1 base; bases with no gene match: 7. Germline CDR1 and CDR2: LGHNA and YNFKEQ. The CDR3 runs 15 residues. For the CDR3, the DNA is TGTGCCAGCAGCCAAGTTGGAGCGGGGCCAAATGAGCAGTTCTTC. Protein: CASSQVGAGPNEQFF.

The chain recombines TRBV20-1 with TRBJ2-7; the match to TRBD1 covers 7 bases. The CDR3 has 13 amino acids. Germline assignment: CDR1 DFQATT and CDR2 SNEGSKA (reference sequence). The V and J ends lost 6 bases and 3 bases, in that order; junction bases with no gene match: 8. The CDR3 region is CSAEQGRGYEQYF. CDR3 sequence (DNA): TGCAGTGCCGAACAGGGGCGAGGCTACGAGCAGTACTTC.

There are a few counts of this clonotype. V usage is TRBV15 and J usage is TRBJ2-1; 7 bases align to TRBD2. The CDR3 loop spans 16 amino acids. The V and J ends lost 3 bases and 0 bases, in that order; junction bases with no gene match: 5. Germline V CDR1 and CDR2: LNHNV, YYDKDF (reference sequence). CDR3 sequence (DNA): TGTGCCACCAGCAGTCCTGGCGGGAGCTCCTACAATGAGCAGTTCTTC. It encodes CATSSPGGSSYNEQFF.

The chain is built from TRBV12-3 or TRBV12-4 and TRBJ2-7; D assignment may be TRBD1 or TRBD2 (6 bases each). CDR3 length: 14 amino acids. The V end was cut by 1 base, the J end by 6 bases, with 13 bases between. The CDR3 here is CASSLGGARREQYF. The CDR3 coding sequence is TGTGCCAGCAGTTTAGGGGGGGCTCGGCGCGAGCAGTACTTC.

This clonotype was detected only a few times. This chain uses TRBV7-6 with TRBJ2-7; D assignment may be TRBD1 or TRBD2 (5 bases each). Trimming removed 3 bases at V and 5 bases at J, with 14 bases between. This CDR3 contains 14 residues. Looked up from germline, CDR1 is SGHVS and CDR2 is FNYEAQ. The CDR3 is CASSFLPEGHEQYF. The CDR3 bases are TGTGCCAGCAGCTTTCTTCCTGAGGGGCACGAGCAGTACTTC.

This clonotype appeared a few times. This rearrangement joins TRBV27 to TRBJ2-1; 13 nucleotides match TRBD2. This CDR3 has 14 amino acids. Germline V gene sequence: CDR1 MNHEY, CDR2 SMNVEV (reference sequence). The junction had 6 bases not matched to a gene; V was cut back by 7 bases and J by 9 bases. CDR3 nucleotides: TGTGCCAGCACCCTGACTAGCGGGGGGACTGAGCAGTTCTTC. This codes for CASTLTSGGTEQFF.

This clonotype was picked up a small number of times. The CDR3 nucleotides read TGTGCCAGCAGCTTAGACATAAACTATGGCTACACCTTC. Amino acids: CASSLDINYGYTF. The chain combines TRBV7-8 with TRBJ1-2, with no clear D. Trimming took 1 base from V and 2 from J, leaving 5 bases between them. CDR1 and CDR2 from the germline V gene are SGHVS and FQNEAQ. CDR3 length equals 13 residues.

The chain joins TRBV5-1 to TRBJ2-7; D not resolved. The CDR3 length is 15 residues. Trimming took off 0 bases at V and 6 bases at J, with 16 bases between the two ends. CDR1 SGHRS and CDR2 YFSETQ come from the germline V gene. CDR3 sequence (DNA): TGCGCCAGCAGCTTGGGAGGCGTGCCTCAGGCCGAGCAGTACTTC. It yields the protein CASSLGGVPQAEQYF. The full variable domain, rest sourced from reference TRBV5-1 and TRBJ2-7, is KAGVTQTPRYLIKTRGQQVTLSCSPISGHRSVSWYQQTPGQGLQFLFEYFSETQRNKGNFPGRFSGRQFSNSRSEMNVSTLELGDSALYLCASSLGGVPQAEQYFGPGTRLTVT.

The chain is built from TRBV7-2 and TRBJ2-3; no clear D gene. The V and J ends lost 2 bases and 5 bases respectively, with 8 bases between them. Per germline, CDR1 SGHTA and CDR2 FQGNSA. The CDR3 has 13 residues. CDR3 loop: CASSLNYGDTQYF. CDR3 in DNA: TGTGCCAGCAGCTTAAATTACGGAGATACGCAGTATTTT.